Below, 19 T cell receptor beta chains from the same sample are listed, as sequenced in a study of a mutant IDH1 vaccine in newly diagnosed glioma. TCRdb's copy holds only in-frame clones and misses some; the assay was immunoSEQ multiplex PCR. In the table there are roughly 60,000 clones, under 85% of which are singletons. Time point defined: week 11, during vaccination. Doses comprised 300 ug of mutant IDH1 20-mer peptide each, plus topical imiquimod. Their cognate antigens are unknown. Source: PBMCs, taken from a glioma patient whose treatment included an IDH1 peptide vaccine. Receptor source: a man aged 25 to 40 with glioma.

The chain uses TRBV18 and TRBJ2-1, with 9 bases identical to TRBD2. CDR1 is KGHSH and CDR2 is LQKENI in the germline V gene. V lost 5 bases and J lost 7; bases outside the gene matches: 12. CDR3 size: 16 residues. The CDR3 bases are TGTGCCAGCTCATTAGCGGGAGTCCTTGCTTTGAATGAGCAGTTCTTC. It translates to CASSLAGVLALNEQFF.

This chain uses TRBV7-9 with TRBJ1-1; unclear D gene. Germline loops: CDR1 SEHNR, CDR2 FQNEAQ (reference sequence). V lost 4 bases, J lost 4 bases, and 10 bases lay in between. The CDR3 has 13 amino acids. CDR3 sequence (DNA): TGTGCCAGCAGCTCATGGGGAGCCACTGAAGCTTTCTTT. This translates into CASSSWGATEAFF.

J is TRBJ1-1 and V is TRBV7-9; perhaps TRBD1 as D (6 bases). This CDR3 is 13 amino acids long. The germline gives CDR1 SEHNR, CDR2 FQNEAQ (reference sequence). Between the trimmed V and J ends, which lost 5 bases and 10 bases, there was a span of 17 bases. CDR3 sequence: CASSPPGQQGAFF. The CDR3 coding sequence is TGTGCCAGCAGCCCACCCGGACAGCAAGGAGCTTTCTTT.

The chain carries TRBV7-9 and TRBJ2-5, with 9 nucleotides matching TRBD1. TRBJ2-7 explains the end of the DNA better; the J call may be wrong. Germline values: CDR1 SEHNR, CDR2 FQNEAQ (reference sequence). The CDR3 sequence is 14 residues long. The CDR3 coding sequence is TGTGCCAGCAGCTTAGGACAGGGGGCCTACGAGCAGTACTTC. This gives the protein CASSLGQGAYEQYF.

This clone was seen just once. The gene calls are TRBV28 and TRBJ1-2; weak D call: TRBD1 (5 bases). V was trimmed by 5 bases and J by 2 bases, leaving 15 bases between them. CDR3 size: 15 residues. Germline V gene lookup returns CDR1 MDHEN and CDR2 SYDVKM. For the CDR3, the DNA is TGTGCCAGCAGTCCCAGGACACCGATGAACTATGGCTACACCTTC. Translating it yields CASSPRTPMNYGYTF.

This clone was seen more than once but under ten times. The J gene is TRBJ2-5, the V gene TRBV5-6, with TRBD2 matching over 7 bases. Losses at the gene ends were 4 bases for V and 2 bases for J; bases not matched to a gene: 5. Germline lookup yields CDR1 SGHDT and CDR2 YYEEEE. The CDR3 loop spans 14 amino acids. Here the CDR3 DNA reads TGTGCCAGCAGCCTTACTAGCGCACAAGAGACCCAGTACTTC. This encodes CASSLTSAQETQYF. Complete variable domain (other parts from reference TRBV5-6 and TRBJ2-5): DAGVTQSPTHLIKTRGQQVTLRCSPKSGHDTVSWYQQALGQGPQFIFQYYEEEERQRGNFPDRFSGHQFPNYSSELNVNALLLGDSALYLCASSLTSAQETQYFGPGTRLLVL.

The chain employs TRBV5-1 and TRBJ2-5; 9 bases are a match to TRBD1. The CDR3 is made up of 16 amino acids. V dropped 0 bases and J dropped 2; count of bases not matched to a gene: 5. Germline V gene sequence: CDR1 SGHRS, CDR2 YFSETQ. The CDR3 loop reads CASSLAIGTGQETQYF. The CDR3 nucleotides are TGCGCCAGCAGCTTGGCCATTGGGACAGGGCAAGAGACCCAGTACTTC.

J is TRBJ1-5 and V is TRBV7-9; D not resolved. The CDR3 is 12 amino acids. Germline V gene lookup returns CDR1 SEHNR and CDR2 FQNEAQ (reference sequence). Trimming took 0 bases from V and 7 from J, leaving 4 bases between them. The CDR3 protein is CASSLADQPQHF. CDR3 nucleotides: TGTGCCAGCAGCTTAGCGGACCAGCCCCAGCATTTT.

This clone was detected a few times. The chain recombines TRBV28 with TRBJ1-1, with TRBD1 matching over 8 bases. Germline assignment: CDR1 MDHEN and CDR2 SYDVKM. The ends lost 5 bases at V and 4 bases at J; junction bases unmatched: 6. The CDR3 runs to 14 residues. The CDR3: CASSKVTGVTEAFF. CDR3 nucleotides: TGTGCCAGCAGTAAGGTGACAGGGGTCACTGAAGCTTTCTTT.

The chain joins TRBV2 to TRBJ1-5, with a weak D call TRBD1 (6 bases). This CDR3 is 15 amino acids long. Looked up from germline, CDR1 is SNHLY and CDR2 is FYNNEI. Trimming left V 6 bases short and J 4 bases short, with 16 bases between. This CDR3 is CASSRGTPQNQPQHF. The CDR3 DNA sequence: TGTGCCAGCAGCCGAGGGACACCACAAAATCAGCCCCAGCATTTT.

This clone was detected only once. The rearrangement uses TRBV25-1 and TRBJ2-2; D gene unclear. Trimming stripped 1 base from V and 0 bases from J, with 3 bases between. CDR3 length: 14 amino acids. In germline, CDR1 is MGHDK, CDR2 SYGVNS. The CDR3 sequence is CASSESANTGELFF. Written as DNA, the CDR3 is TGTGCCAGCAGTGAATCGGCGAACACCGGGGAGCTGTTTTTT.

This chain joins TRBV6-4 and TRBJ2-3, with TRBD2 matching 7 bases. The germline V gene has CDR1 MRHNA and CDR2 SNTAGT. The CDR3 sequence is 15 residues long. V was clipped by 0 bases and J by 4 bases; unmatched bases: 4. This chain's CDR3 is CASSDSGGGPDTQYF. The CDR3 bases are TGTGCCAGCAGTGACTCTGGGGGAGGGCCAGATACGCAGTATTTT.

V gene TRBV5-8 combines with J gene TRBJ2-2, with TRBD2 identical over 9 bases. In germline, CDR1 is SGHTS, CDR2 YDEGEE. The CDR3 is made up of 15 amino acids. Germline trimming cut 5 bases from V and 3 bases from J; bases unmatched to any gene: 5. CDR3 nucleotide sequence: TGTGCCAGCAGATCGCGGGGGGGCTACACCGGGGAGCTGTTTTTT. This translates into CASRSRGGYTGELFF.

The V gene is TRBV30, the J gene TRBJ1-1; 10 positions agree with TRBD1. The CDR3 has 14 amino acids. The germline gives CDR1 GTSNPN, CDR2 SVGIG (reference sequence). Unmatched junction bases numbered 4, after V lost 0 bases and J lost 6 bases. The CDR3 region is CAWSVGTGAAEAFF. In DNA, the CDR3 is TGTGCCTGGAGTGTAGGGACAGGGGCCGCTGAAGCTTTCTTT.

The genes are TRBV27 and TRBJ1-1; D unresolved. CDR1 is MNHEY, CDR2 SMNVEV, per germline (reference sequence). Trimming left V 4 bases short and J 0 bases short, with 12 bases between. The CDR3 has 15 amino acids. The CDR3, as DNA: TGTGCCAGCAGTTCCGAGACGTATTTGAACACTGAAGCTTTCTTT. It yields the protein CASSSETYLNTEAFF.

This chain uses TRBV7-2 with TRBJ2-7; D remains unclear. The germline V gene has CDR1 SGHTA and CDR2 FQGNSA. The length of the CDR3 is 12 residues. The V and J ends lost 5 bases and 2 bases respectively, with 7 bases between them. In DNA, the CDR3 is TGTGCCAGCAGCACAACTCCCTACGAGCAGTACTTC. Amino acid sequence: CASSTTPYEQYF.

The V and J genes are TRBV6-1 and TRBJ2-7; TRBD1 agrees at 8 bases. J lost 0 bases, V lost 6 bases, and 4 bases had no gene match. The CDR3 has 14 amino acids. Germline CDR1 and CDR2: MNHNS and SASEGT. The CDR3 spells CASRRTGSSYEQYF. CDR3 DNA sequence: TGTGCCAGCAGGCGGACAGGGAGCTCCTACGAGCAGTACTTC.

The V gene is TRBV7-2, the J gene TRBJ2-3; 8 bases are a match to TRBD2. After removal of 8 bases from V and 3 bases from J, the junction contained 7 bases not matched to a gene. The length of the CDR3 is 14 residues. Germline CDR1 is SGHTA and CDR2 is FQGNSA. The CDR3 sequence is CASGPGLVTDTQYF. The CDR3 bases are TGTGCCAGCGGACCGGGACTAGTAACAGATACGCAGTATTTT.

The gene calls are TRBV7-9 and TRBJ2-5, with 7 bases identical to TRBD1. The J call may be in error: the DNA end matches TRBJ2-7 better. The CDR3 is 13 residues long. CDR1 is SEHNR and CDR2 is FQNEAQ in the germline V gene (reference sequence). CDR3: CASNAGGSYEQYF. The CDR3 nucleotides are TGTGCCAGCAACGCAGGGGGTTCCTACGAGCAGTACTTC.